The 25 T cell receptor beta chains given below trace back to one sample, sequenced in a study of T cell responses to AZD1222 COVID-19 vaccine (dated by TCRdb to the early 2020s). Receptors were amplified or captured by the immunoSEQ multiplex PCR assay. TCRdb re-hosts the immuneACCESS table, in-frame sequences only. Its copies lack some clones; in the studies checked, an unresolved V gene accounts for under half of them, and the cause for the rest is not known. In all, the sample holds 150,000 to 200,000 clones, and roughly 87% of those were seen once. Jointly, the top ten make up about 3% of the sample. The time point label corresponds to: baseline before first vaccination. The specimen was peripheral blood, collected on day 0 of AZD1222 vaccination. The source is an adult in good health.

The V gene is TRBV7-9, the J gene TRBJ1-1; D is possibly TRBD1 (5 bases). Germline values: CDR1 SEHNR, CDR2 FQNEAQ (reference sequence). This CDR3 comprises 14 residues. Trimming took off 1 base at V and 5 bases at J, with 11 bases between the two ends. CDR3 residues: CASSLVGGSTEAFF. The CDR3, as DNA: TGTGCCAGCAGCTTAGTTGGGGGATCTACTGAAGCTTTCTTT.

This clone turned up a few times. The rearrangement joins TRBV27 to TRBJ1-6; TRBD1 aligns across 10 bases. There are 17 residues in the CDR3. Germline CDR1 reads MNHEY; CDR2 reads SMNVEV (reference sequence). The V gene end was trimmed by 3 bases and the J gene end by 1 base; junction bases not matched to a gene: 3. As DNA, the CDR3 is TGTGCCAGCAGTTTCCGGACAGGGGGGTCCTATAATTCACCCCTCCACTTT. It specifies CASSFRTGGSYNSPLHF.

The chain recombines TRBV29-1 with TRBJ2-1; D possibly corresponds to TRBD2 (6 bases). V gave up 4 bases and J gave up 2 bases, with 18 bases separating them. The germline V gene has CDR1 SQVTM and CDR2 ANQGSEA. This CDR3 is 16 amino acids long. CDR3 region: CSVVPGGASAYNEQFF. CDR3 nucleotide sequence: TGCAGCGTTGTCCCGGGTGGGGCTAGCGCCTACAATGAGCAGTTCTTC.

V usage is TRBV12-3 or TRBV12-4 and J usage is TRBJ2-1; D unclear. V was clipped by 1 base and J by 7 bases, with 5 bases between them. There are 12 residues in the CDR3. CDR3 residues: CASSLGVNEQFF. Written as DNA, the CDR3 is TGTGCCAGCAGTTTAGGGGTGAATGAGCAGTTCTTC.

J is TRBJ2-6 and V is TRBV6-1; D is undetermined. This CDR3 has 13 amino acids. The V end lost 0 bases, the J end lost 3 bases, and 0 bases lay between the germline ends. The germline V gene encodes CDR1 MNHNS and CDR2 SASEGT. CDR3 in amino acids: CASSEAGANVLTF. The CDR3 bases are TGTGCCAGCAGTGAAGCTGGGGCCAACGTCCTGACTTTC.

The chain combines TRBV24-1 with TRBJ2-2; 8 positions agree with TRBD2. This CDR3 contains 15 residues. The trim removed 6 bases at V and 3 bases at J, leaving 5 bases unmatched. Germline V CDR1 and CDR2: KGHDR, SFDVKD. The CDR3 loop reads CATSSGREDTGELFF. In DNA form, the CDR3 reads TGTGCCACCAGTTCAGGGCGGGAGGACACCGGGGAGCTGTTTTTT.

The V gene is TRBV7-6, the J gene TRBJ1-1, with 10 nucleotides matching TRBD1. Germline-derived CDR1 and CDR2 are SGHVS and FNYEAQ. The J segment lost 5 bases and the V segment lost 0 bases, leaving 9 bases of the junction unmatched. The length of the CDR3 is 17 residues. CDR3 bases: TGTGCCAGCAGCTTAGCGCCGACAGGGGGCGCAGATACTGAAGCTTTCTTT. Translating gives CASSLAPTGGADTEAFF.

This sequence joins TRBV19 and TRBJ1-1, with D possibly matching TRBD1 (5 bases). Trimming shortened V by 6 bases and J by 0 bases, and 14 bases separated the two germline ends. CDR3 length: 15 amino acids. The germline V gene has CDR1 LNHDA and CDR2 SQIVND (reference sequence). CDR3 residues: CASRTDRLMNTEAFF. The CDR3 DNA reads TGTGCCAGTAGGACCGACAGACTAATGAACACTGAAGCTTTCTTT.

This chain links TRBV5-4 with TRBJ2-7, with a weak D call TRBD1 (5 bases). The V and J ends lost 0 bases and 3 bases respectively, with 7 bases between them. CDR3 size: 13 residues. Germline V gives CDR1 SGHNT, CDR2 YYREEE (reference sequence). CDR3 in DNA: TGTGCCAGCAGCTTGGACAGGAACTACGAGCAGTACTTC. It specifies CASSLDRNYEQYF. Looking up the rest from reference TRBV5-4 and TRBJ2-7 gives the full variable domain: ETGVTQSPTHLIKTRGQQVTLRCSSQSGHNTVSWYQQALGQGPQFIFQYYREEENGRGNFPPRFSGLQFPNYSSELNVNALELDDSALYLCASSLDRNYEQYFGPGTRLTVT.

The DNA of the CDR3 is TGCGCCAGCAGCTCTGGAGGCGGGAGGAACTATGGCTACACCTTC. Its translation: CASSSGGGRNYGYTF. The V and J genes are TRBV5-1 and TRBJ1-2; D unclear. CDR1 and CDR2 (germline): SGHRS, YFSETQ. CDR3 length equals 15 residues. Trimming took 3 bases from V and 2 from J, leaving 14 bases between them.

This rearrangement joins TRBV7-2 to TRBJ2-7; TRBD2 is a possible D gene (5 bases). Trimming removed 1 base at V and 2 bases at J, with 15 bases between. The germline gives CDR1 SGHTA, CDR2 FQGNSA. CDR3 length: 16 residues. For the CDR3, the DNA is TGTGCCAGCAGCTTAGAGTCGGCGGGTAGGACCTACGAGCAGTACTTC. Protein product: CASSLESAGRTYEQYF.

The CDR3 here is CASSIGVLVGTYGYTF. The CDR3 coding sequence is TGTGCCAGTAGTATAGGTGTGCTTGTCGGTACCTATGGCTACACCTTC. The V call is TRBV19, the J call TRBJ1-2; no definite D call. Trimming left V 1 base short and J 4 bases short, with 16 bases between. In germline, CDR1 is LNHDA, CDR2 SQIVND (reference sequence). This CDR3 region has 16 residues.

V is TRBV30 and J is TRBJ1-1; the match to TRBD1 covers 7 bases. With 5 bases clipped from V and 6 bases from J, the junction kept 3 bases outside the gene matches. CDR1 is GTSNPN, CDR2 SVGIG, per germline (reference sequence). The CDR3 spans 11 residues. CDR3 in amino acids: CAWWQGAEAFF. The DNA of the CDR3 is TGTGCCTGGTGGCAGGGGGCTGAAGCTTTCTTT.

The rearrangement uses TRBV6-1 and TRBJ2-7, with no clear D. With 1 base removed from V and 5 bases from J, the gap between germline ends came to 15 bases. The CDR3 spans 15 residues. Germline V CDR1 and CDR2: MNHNS, SASEGT. The CDR3 bases are TGTGCCAGCAGTGAAGGTGGCCCCGGTCAGGACGAGCAGTACTTC. It translates to CASSEGGPGQDEQYF.

The chain carries TRBV21-1 and TRBJ1-3. TRBV21-1 is annotated as a pseudogene. CDR3 length: 22 residues. The DNA of the CDR3 is TGTGCCAGCAGCATCCGACAGTTTCGGACTCAAGAGTTGGGGCACTCTGGAAACACCATATATTTT. Protein product: CASSIRQFRTQELGHSGNTIYF.

The V call is TRBV29-1, the J call TRBJ2-7; D ambiguous. Per the germline V gene, CDR1 is SQVTM and CDR2 is ANQGSEA. The V end lost 5 bases, the J end lost 4 bases, and 18 bases lay between the germline ends. The CDR3 is 14 residues long. CDR3 coding DNA: TGCAGCGTTAGGCCCGGTGGGGATCTATACGAGCAGTACTTC. Residues: CSVRPGGDLYEQYF.

The rearrangement joins TRBV6-1 to TRBJ2-5; possible D gene TRBD1, 6 bases. Trimming removed 3 bases from V and 3 bases from J, with 11 bases in between. The CDR3 consists of 14 residues. Per the germline V gene, CDR1 is MNHNS and CDR2 is SASEGT. DNA for the CDR3: TGTGCCAGCAGTGATCTGGGGGCGGAAGAGACCCAGTACTTC. Protein: CASSDLGAEETQYF.

In nucleotides, the CDR3 is TGTGCCATCAGTGAGGGCCCCGGACAGCCGTTTCAGCCCCAGCATTTT. This codes for CAISEGPGQPFQPQHF. V is TRBV10-3 and J is TRBJ1-5, with D tentatively TRBD1 (6 bases). The CDR3 runs 16 residues. V was shortened by 2 bases and J by 6 bases, with 17 bases between the two germline ends. Per germline, CDR1 ENHRY and CDR2 SYGVKD.

This clone was counted a few times. The chain is built from TRBV28 and TRBJ1-2, with 7 positions matching TRBD1. CDR3 length: 17 residues. The V gene's germline CDR1 is MDHEN and CDR2 SYDVKM. J lost 6 bases, V lost 1 base, and 14 bases had no gene match. Here the CDR3 DNA reads TGTGCCAGCAGTTTATTGACAGGGAGTCGGGCACTGAATGGCTACACCTTC. Residues: CASSLLTGSRALNGYTF.

This sequence joins TRBV15 and TRBJ1-5; D is unresolved. V was pared by 0 bases and J by 0 bases, with 9 bases between. This CDR3 contains 16 residues. CDR1 is LNHNV, CDR2 YYDKDF, per germline (reference sequence). The CDR3: CATSRDSRNSNQPQHF. The CDR3 region has the DNA TGTGCCACCAGCAGAGATTCCAGGAATAGCAATCAGCCCCAGCATTTT.

The genes are TRBV10-2 and TRBJ2-1, with 8 positions matching TRBD1. The junction had 7 bases not matched to a gene; V was cut back by 6 bases and J by 6 bases. Germline CDR1 is WSHSY and CDR2 is SAAADI. The CDR3 totals 14 residues. CDR3 nucleotides: TGCGCCAGCAGCGGGACAGGAAGGGCCAATGAGCAGTTCTTC. Its protein product is CASSGTGRANEQFF.

The chain joins TRBV9 to TRBJ1-2; 8 bases line up with TRBD1. The CDR3 extends over 16 amino acids. V was clipped by 3 bases and J by 1 base; unmatched bases: 8. Germline CDR1 reads SGDLS; CDR2 reads YYNGEE. The CDR3 is CASSGLGDRRNYGYTF. DNA for the CDR3: TGTGCCAGCAGCGGACTCGGGGACAGGCGTAACTATGGCTACACCTTC.

This chain uses TRBV7-2 with TRBJ2-5; 8 bases match TRBD2. Germline trimming cut 2 bases from V and 5 bases from J; bases unmatched to any gene: 10. The CDR3 is 16 residues long. Germline values: CDR1 SGHTA, CDR2 FQGNSA. In DNA form, the CDR3 reads TGTGCCAGCAGCTTAATGAGCGGGAGAATGGGGGAGACCCAGTACTTC. Protein product: CASSLMSGRMGETQYF. Based on the CDR3 plus reference TRBV7-2 and TRBJ2-5, the full variable domain is GAGVSQSPSNKVTEKGKDVELRCDPISGHTALYWYRQSLGQGLEFLIYFQGNSAPDKSGLPSDRFSAERTGGSVSTLTIQRTQQEDSAVYLCASSLMSGRMGETQYFGPGTRLLVL.

Here the CDR3 DNA reads TGTGCCAGCAGCCTATCTCGGGGGACTCGTGAGCAGTTCTTC. It yields the protein CASSLSRGTREQFF. J is TRBJ2-1 and V is TRBV7-2; TRBD2 is a possible D gene (6 bases). Trimming cost V 5 bases and J 9 bases, with 17 bases left between them. The CDR3 is 14 residues long. Per germline, CDR1 SGHTA and CDR2 FQGNSA.

The V and J genes are TRBV6-5 and TRBJ2-7, with D tentatively TRBD1 or TRBD2 (5 bases each). The CDR3 length is 14 residues. Germline V gives CDR1 MNHEY, CDR2 SVGAGI. Trimming took off 6 bases at V and 2 bases at J, with 14 bases between the two ends. Written as DNA, the CDR3 is TGTGCCAGCAGGGGTCTGGGGGTGGCCTACGAGCAGTACTTC. Amino acid sequence: CASRGLGVAYEQYF.